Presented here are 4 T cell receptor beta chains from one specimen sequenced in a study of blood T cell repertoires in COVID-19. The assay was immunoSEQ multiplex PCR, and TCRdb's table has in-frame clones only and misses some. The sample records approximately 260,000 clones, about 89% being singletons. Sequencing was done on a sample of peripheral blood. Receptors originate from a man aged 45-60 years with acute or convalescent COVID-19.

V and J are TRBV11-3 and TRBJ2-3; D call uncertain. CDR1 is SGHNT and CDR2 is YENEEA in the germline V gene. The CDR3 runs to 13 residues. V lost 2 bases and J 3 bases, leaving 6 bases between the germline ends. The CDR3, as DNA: TGTGCCAGCAGCTTACTAGGAACAGATACGCAGTATTTT. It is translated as CASSLLGTDTQYF.

The CDR3 DNA sequence: TGTGCCAGCAGCCAACGACCGGGACTAGCGGGGGACAAAGAGACCCAGTACTTC. Residues: CASSQRPGLAGDKETQYF. The V call is TRBV3-1 (or the pseudogene TRBV3-2), the J call TRBJ2-5, with TRBD2 identical over 14 bases. The CDR3 has 18 residues. Trimming at V came to 2 bases and at J to 3 bases, leaving 8 bases not matched to a gene. CDR1 is LGHDT, CDR2 YNNKEL, per germline (reference sequence).

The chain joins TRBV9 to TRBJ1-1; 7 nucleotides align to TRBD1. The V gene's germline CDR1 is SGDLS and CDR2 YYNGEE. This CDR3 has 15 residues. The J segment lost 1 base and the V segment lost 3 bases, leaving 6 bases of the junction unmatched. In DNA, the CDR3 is TGTGCCAGCAGCGCCGTACAGGGGACGAACACTGAAGCTTTCTTT. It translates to CASSAVQGTNTEAFF.

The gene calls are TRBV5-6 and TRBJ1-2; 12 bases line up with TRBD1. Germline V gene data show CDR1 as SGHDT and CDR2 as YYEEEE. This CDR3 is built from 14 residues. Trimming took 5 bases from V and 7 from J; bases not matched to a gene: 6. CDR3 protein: CASRVGQGASGYTF. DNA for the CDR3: TGTGCCAGCAGGGTGGGACAGGGGGCTAGTGGCTACACCTTC.